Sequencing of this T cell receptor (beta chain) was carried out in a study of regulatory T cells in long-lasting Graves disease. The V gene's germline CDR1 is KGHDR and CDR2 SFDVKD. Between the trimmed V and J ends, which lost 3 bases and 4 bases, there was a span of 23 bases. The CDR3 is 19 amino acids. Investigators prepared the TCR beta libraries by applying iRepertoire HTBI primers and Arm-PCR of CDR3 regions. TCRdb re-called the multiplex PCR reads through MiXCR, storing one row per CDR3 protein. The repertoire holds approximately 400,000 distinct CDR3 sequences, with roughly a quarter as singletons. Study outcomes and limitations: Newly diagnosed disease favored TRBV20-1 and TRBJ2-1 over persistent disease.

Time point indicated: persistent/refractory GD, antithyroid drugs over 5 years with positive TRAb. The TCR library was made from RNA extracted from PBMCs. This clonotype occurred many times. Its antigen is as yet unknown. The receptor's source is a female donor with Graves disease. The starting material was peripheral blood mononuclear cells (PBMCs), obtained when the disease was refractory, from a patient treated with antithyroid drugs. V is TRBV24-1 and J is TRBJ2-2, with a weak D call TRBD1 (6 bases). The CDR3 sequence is CATSDPSDYGQPSTGELFF. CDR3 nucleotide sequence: TGTGCCACCAGTGATCCCTCAGACTATGGACAGCCTTCCACCGGGGAGCTGTTTTTT.